This paragraph covers one T cell receptor beta chain sequence. Its antigen is still unknown. This CDR3 contains 16 residues. The ends were cut back, 6 bases at V and 0 bases at J, with 15 bases in the middle. Germline V gene lookup returns CDR1 SNHLY and CDR2 FYNNEI. The data are from a study of vaccination and CD4 T cells after COVID-19. Noted treatment: approximately 11-day PBMC culture with coronavirus spike peptide pools or control peptides (ViraFEST assay). Cultured CD4+ T cell DNA was sequenced using the Oncomine TCR Beta short-read assay. TCRdb used MiXCR to reprocess the PCR reads, holding one entry per CDR3 protein. Here the sample spans some 20,000 distinct CDR3 sequences, under 70% being singletons.

Sequenced: CD4+ T cells from blood, cultured in vitro. The chain links TRBV2 to TRBJ1-5; maybe TRBD1 (6 bases). The TCR originated in a human donor who had recovered from COVID-19. The CDR3 spells CASSPDRARSNQPQHF. The CDR3 DNA reads as TGTGCCAGCAGCCCGGACAGAGCCCGTAGCAATCAGCCCCAGCATTTT.